This entry lists 10 T cell receptor beta chains sequenced from one sample in a study of blood T cells in healthy people across ages (dated by TCRdb to the mid-2010s). Libraries were made using 5' RACE. The sequencing machine was an Illumina HiSeq 2500. A second 7 to 11 cycle PCR used a sample-barcoded 5' primer and a J-beta primer mix. Clones were called with MiXCR by TCRdb after fastp trimmed the public reads at Q25, and only in-frame beta chains were retained. Under each unique CDR3 protein, matching rows form one entry showing the most common genes and DNA. Present in this sample are some 1.5 million distinct CDR3 sequences, 35% to 45% of which were seen just once. Clones ranked in the top ten supply approximately 4% of the sample. The sample consisted of blood. The receptors derive from a woman between 18 and 29 years old in good health.

The chain employs TRBV27 and TRBJ2-1, with a weak D call TRBD2 (6 bases). The CDR3 extends over 16 amino acids. CDR1 and CDR2 (germline): MNHEY, SMNVEV (reference sequence). The germline V and J ends were trimmed by 3 bases and 5 bases, with 17 bases remaining between them. The CDR3 DNA is TGTGCCAGCAGTTTTTCAGTGGGAGGTGCCGACAATGAGCAGTTCTTC. Its translation: CASSFSVGGADNEQFF.

This chain links TRBV10-3 with TRBJ2-7; 8 bases fit TRBD1. Per germline, CDR1 ENHRY and CDR2 SYGVKD. The junction had 4 bases not matched to a gene; V was cut back by 7 bases and J by 2 bases. The CDR3 extends over 13 amino acids. Here the CDR3 reads CAINGQGTYEQYF. As DNA, the CDR3 is TGTGCCATCAACGGACAGGGCACCTACGAGCAGTACTTC.

This clonotype was seen only a few times. In DNA, the CDR3 is TGTGCCAGCAGTTTATTACAAAAAGAGACCCAGTACTTC. It codes for CASSLLQKETQYF. J is TRBJ2-5 and V is TRBV27; D not certain. This CDR3 is built from 13 residues. V lost 1 base and J 3 bases, leaving 6 bases between the germline ends. Germline CDR1 is MNHEY and CDR2 is SMNVEV (reference sequence).

This clonotype occurred a few times. V usage is TRBV27 and J usage is TRBJ2-5; 7 bases align to TRBD1. The DNA end favors TRBJ2-7, so the J call may be wrong. Germline lookup yields CDR1 MNHEY and CDR2 SMNVEV (reference sequence). This CDR3 contains 14 residues. This CDR3 reads CASSLRGTVYEQYF. The CDR3 DNA sequence: TGTGCCAGCAGTCTCAGGGGGACAGTTTACGAGCAGTACTTC.

There are a few counts of this clonotype. This chain links TRBV29-1 with TRBJ2-2; D gene ambiguous. Germline-derived CDR1 and CDR2 are SQVTM and ANQGSEA. The CDR3 is 14 residues long. Trimming took 4 bases from V and 0 from J, leaving 9 bases between them. The CDR3 loop is CSVGQRSNTGELFF. In DNA, the CDR3 is TGCAGCGTTGGTCAACGCTCGAACACCGGGGAGCTGTTTTTT.

The V gene is TRBV7-9, the J gene TRBJ1-5, with TRBD1 matching over 8 bases. The CDR3 consists of 14 residues. Trimming took 6 bases from V and 6 from J; bases not matched to a gene: 7. Germline V lookup: CDR1 SEHNR, CDR2 FQNEAQ (reference sequence). The CDR3 is CASSDGTGSQPQHF. The CDR3 DNA is TGTGCCAGCAGTGACGGGACAGGTTCTCAGCCCCAGCATTTT.

The chain uses TRBV15 and TRBJ2-5, with D tentatively TRBD1 or TRBD2 (5 bases each). The CDR3 sequence is 13 residues long. CDR1 LNHNV and CDR2 YYDKDF come from the germline V gene (reference sequence). Trimming removed 5 bases at V and 3 bases at J, with 10 bases between. The CDR3 here is CATSGQGEETQYF. The DNA of the CDR3 is TGTGCCACCAGCGGTCAGGGAGAAGAGACCCAGTACTTC.

This clonotype was seen only a few times. This chain connects TRBV3-1 to TRBJ2-7, with D possibly being TRBD2 (6 bases). Germline V lookup: CDR1 LGHDT, CDR2 YNNKEL (reference sequence). The V and J ends lost 5 bases and 7 bases respectively, with 9 bases between them. The CDR3 is 11 amino acids. Here the CDR3 reads CASSFREEQYF. For the CDR3, the DNA is TGTGCCAGCAGCTTTCGGGAGGAGCAGTACTTC.

This clonotype was observed many times. This chain connects TRBV9 to TRBJ2-7; D is unclear. Germline CDR1 SGDLS, CDR2 YYNGEE. V shed 0 bases and J shed 2 bases, with 6 bases lying between them. This CDR3 spans 13 amino acids. CDR3 sequence reads: CASSVGATYEQYF. The CDR3 nucleotides are TGTGCCAGCAGCGTAGGGGCTACCTACGAGCAGTACTTC.

The J gene is TRBJ2-1, the V gene TRBV28; the match to TRBD1 covers 12 bases. The J call may be incorrect, as the DNA end agrees better with TRBJ2-7. The CDR3 covers 20 residues. Germline CDR1 MDHEN, CDR2 SYDVKM. The CDR3 sequence: CASSLPRDRGPRIPYNEQYF. Here the CDR3 DNA reads TGTGCCAGCAGCCTCCCAAGGGACAGGGGGCCGCGGATTCCCTACAATGAGCAGTACTTC.